This entry lists 20 T cell receptor beta chains sequenced from one sample in a study of blood T cell repertoires in COVID-19. Repertoires were generated with immunoSEQ multiplex PCR, while TCRdb's copy carries only in-frame clones and drops some. The sample consists of a few hundred thousand clones, 89% of them appearing once. The specimen was PBMCs or T cells enriched from blood (not recorded which). The receptors derive from a woman in her thirties who had recovered from COVID-19.

CDR3 in DNA: TGTGCCAGTAGTATTCTCTCTAGCGTTGGCGAGCAGTACTTC. Amino acids: CASSILSSVGEQYF. This chain uses TRBV19 with TRBJ2-7, with TRBD2 as a possible D gene (6 bases). Deletions cut 3 bases from V and 6 bases from J, with 15 bases between. Germline CDR1 is LNHDA and CDR2 is SQIVND (reference sequence). This CDR3 has 14 residues.

V gene TRBV9 combines with J gene TRBJ2-7, with TRBD2 matching 9 bases. The trim removed 0 bases at V and 2 bases at J, leaving 3 bases unmatched. Germline V gene sequence: CDR1 SGDLS, CDR2 YYNGEE. The CDR3 loop spans 15 amino acids. The DNA for the CDR3 is TGTGCCAGCAGCGTAGGGGCGGGAGGGGCCTACGAGCAGTACTTC. Translating gives CASSVGAGGAYEQYF.

V is TRBV5-4 and J is TRBJ2-5; TRBD2 aligns across 12 bases. The junction had 5 bases not matched to a gene; V was cut back by 0 bases and J by 5 bases. CDR3 size: 16 residues. Germline CDR1 is SGHNT and CDR2 is YYREEE (reference sequence). In DNA, the CDR3 is TGTGCCAGCAGCTTGGCTAGCGGGGGGGCGAGGGAGACCCAGTACTTC. Amino acid sequence: CASSLASGGARETQYF.

The chain joins TRBV30 to TRBJ1-4; a weak D match, TRBD1 (6 bases). Trimming removed 4 bases at V and 12 bases at J, with 15 bases between. The CDR3 is 12 amino acids. CDR1 is GTSNPN, CDR2 SVGIG, per germline (reference sequence). Here the CDR3 reads CAWTNQGSQLFF. The CDR3 coding sequence is TGTGCCTGGACAAACCAGGGGTCTCAACTGTTTTTT.

The chain combines TRBV16 with TRBJ1-2, with TRBD1 matching over 7 bases. V gave up 2 bases and J gave up 7 bases; unmatched junction bases: 4. CDR3 length: 13 residues. The germline gives CDR1 KGHSY, CDR2 FQNENV. The CDR3 loop reads CASSQEGAGGYTF. CDR3 DNA: TGTGCCAGCAGCCAAGAGGGGGCCGGTGGCTACACCTTC.

Details on this clone: Other DNA sequences in the same sample also yield this CDR3. V gene TRBV2 combines with J gene TRBJ1-1; D possibly corresponds to TRBD1 (5 bases). The V end lost 2 bases, the J end lost 1 base, and 8 bases lay between the germline ends. Germline V gives CDR1 SNHLY, CDR2 FYNNEI. This CDR3 has 14 amino acids. CDR3 sequence reads: CASSEQGGNTEAFF. CDR3 nucleotide sequence: TGTGCCAGCAGTGAACAGGGTGGGAACACTGAAGCTTTCTTT.

The chain combines TRBV6-1 with TRBJ1-2; 7 bases map to TRBD1. Germline trimming cut 3 bases from V and 0 bases from J; bases unmatched to any gene: 13. The V gene's germline CDR1 is MNHNS and CDR2 SASEGT. The CDR3 runs to 18 residues. CDR3 DNA sequence: TGTGCCAGCAGTGAGGCCCGGGACAGAGTGCCGGCTAACTATGGCTACACCTTC. It is translated as CASSEARDRVPANYGYTF.

This clone was detected a few times. The CDR3 DNA follows: TGTGCCAGCAGCCTTGGAGCCACCGGGGAGCTGTTTTTT. The encoded protein is CASSLGATGELFF. The genes are TRBV11-3 and TRBJ2-2; D ambiguous. Trimming stripped 5 bases from V and 4 bases from J, with 8 bases between. The CDR3 sequence is 13 residues long. Looked up from germline, CDR1 is SGHNT and CDR2 is YENEEA.

The gene calls are TRBV29-1 and TRBJ2-5; 9 bases agree with TRBD1. Trimming took 6 bases from V and 5 from J; bases not matched to a gene: 7. The germline V gene encodes CDR1 SQVTM and CDR2 ANQGSEA. This CDR3 has 13 amino acids. CDR3 DNA: TGCAGCGTCCCGGACAGGGGCGACGAGACCCAGTACTTC. Translation: CSVPDRGDETQYF.

The chain uses TRBV5-4 and TRBJ1-2; D unclear. Germline V gives CDR1 SGHNT, CDR2 YYREEE (reference sequence). The ends were cut back, 0 bases at V and 2 bases at J, with 8 bases in the middle. The CDR3 totals 14 residues. The CDR3: CASSLDQRNYGYTF. CDR3 DNA sequence: TGTGCCAGCAGCTTGGATCAGCGCAACTATGGCTACACCTTC.

The chain recombines TRBV20-1 with TRBJ2-3; 10 bases are shared with TRBD2. V lost 3 bases and J lost 5; bases outside the gene matches: 5. The CDR3 loop spans 14 amino acids. CDR1 is DFQATT and CDR2 is SNEGSKA in the germline V gene (reference sequence). The CDR3, as DNA: TGCAGTGCTAGTGAAGCGGGAGGGCAAGATACGCAGTATTTT. Its translation is CSASEAGGQDTQYF.

V usage is TRBV2 and J usage is TRBJ2-7, with 10 bases matching TRBD1. The germline gives CDR1 SNHLY, CDR2 FYNNEI. The V and J ends lost 11 bases and 5 bases, in that order; junction bases with no gene match: 9. The CDR3 spans 13 residues. CDR3 loop: CAGTRDRGHEQYF. In DNA form, the CDR3 reads TGTGCCGGGACCCGGGACAGGGGACACGAGCAGTACTTC.

The gene calls are TRBV28 and TRBJ1-4; 8 nucleotides align to TRBD1. V lost 5 bases to trimming and J lost 0 bases; unmatched junction nucleotides: 11. This CDR3 has 18 amino acids. Per germline, CDR1 MDHEN and CDR2 SYDVKM. CDR3 sequence (DNA): TGTGCCAGCAGTCTGTATGGACAGGGTGGTTCAACTAATGAAAAACTGTTTTTT. Its translation: CASSLYGQGGSTNEKLFF.

The chain couples TRBV11-2 to TRBJ1-2, with D uncertain. The CDR3 totals 12 residues. Germline values: CDR1 SGHAT, CDR2 FQNNGV. V was pared by 3 bases and J by 4 bases, with 6 bases between. This chain's CDR3 is CASSFAGYGYTF. The CDR3 nucleotides are TGTGCCAGCAGCTTTGCGGGCTATGGCTACACCTTC. Full variable domain (remainder filled in from reference TRBV11-2 and TRBJ1-2): EAGVAQSPRYKIIEKRQSVAFWCNPISGHATLYWYQQILGQGPKLLIQFQNNGVVDDSQLPKDRFSAERLKGVDSTLKIQPAKLEDSAVYLCASSFAGYGYTFGSGTRLTVV.

For the CDR3, the DNA is TGTGCCAGTAGTACGGACACGGGAGTTGAGCAGTTCTTC. Its translation is CASSTDTGVEQFF. V usage is TRBV19 and J usage is TRBJ2-1; a possible D gene is TRBD2 (6 bases). The CDR3 is 13 amino acids. Germline V gene data show CDR1 as LNHDA and CDR2 as SQIVND (reference sequence). Trimming removed 4 bases from V and 9 bases from J, with 13 bases in between.

The chain has TRBV7-3 and TRBJ1-4, with D hard to call. Trimming cost V 5 bases and J 6 bases, with 19 bases left between them. From germline, CDR1 is SGHTA and CDR2 FQGTGA. CDR3 length equals 16 residues. For the CDR3, the DNA is TGTGCCAGCAGCGCCGGTCCACGGGGTATTGATGAAAAACTGTTTTTT. Translated, it gives CASSAGPRGIDEKLFF.

The table lists this clone with a few counts. The rearrangement links TRBV30 to TRBJ1-2, with 9 bases fitting TRBD1. Trimming at V came to 7 bases and at J to 2 bases, leaving 5 bases not matched to a gene. The CDR3 contains 13 residues. CDR1 and CDR2 from the germline V gene are GTSNPN and SVGIG (reference sequence). In DNA form, the CDR3 reads TGTGCCTTCCCGGGACAGGGAAACTATGGCTACACCTTC. Protein: CAFPGQGNYGYTF. The variable domain in full, completed from reference TRBV30 and TRBJ1-2, reads SQTIHQWPATLVQPVGSPLSLECTVEGTSNPNLYWYRQAAGRGLQLLFYSVGIGQISSEVPQNLSASRPQDRQFILSSKKLLLSDSGFYLCAFPGQGNYGYTFGSGTRLTVV.

This clone was recorded a few times. In the same sample, other DNA sequences code for this CDR3. V usage is TRBV5-6 and J usage is TRBJ2-7; TRBD2 matches at 7 bases. There are 14 residues in the CDR3. With 0 bases clipped from V and 0 bases from J, the junction kept 0 bases outside the gene matches. Germline CDR1 reads SGHDT; CDR2 reads YYEEEE. In DNA, the CDR3 is TGTGCCAGCAGCTTGGGCGGGAGCTCCTACGAGCAGTACTTC. This sequence encodes CASSLGGSSYEQYF. The full variable domain, rest sourced from reference TRBV5-6 and TRBJ2-7, is DAGVTQSPTHLIKTRGQQVTLRCSPKSGHDTVSWYQQALGQGPQFIFQYYEEEERQRGNFPDRFSGHQFPNYSSELNVNALLLGDSALYLCASSLGGSSYEQYFGPGTRLTVT.

The chain has TRBV5-6 and TRBJ2-4; 10 bases align to TRBD1. The ends lost 4 bases at V and 0 bases at J; junction bases unmatched: 1. The CDR3 totals 15 residues. CDR1 SGHDT and CDR2 YYEEEE come from the germline V gene. The CDR3 is CASSDRGLAKNIQYF. For the CDR3, the DNA is TGTGCCAGCAGCGACAGGGGGCTAGCCAAAAACATTCAGTACTTC.

CDR3: CASSLARTSGGYEQYF. DNA for the CDR3: TGTGCCAGCAGCTTGGCGAGGACTAGCGGGGGGTACGAGCAGTACTTC. This chain joins TRBV5-4 and TRBJ2-7; TRBD2 matches at 14 bases. This CDR3 region has 16 residues. Per the germline V gene, CDR1 is SGHNT and CDR2 is YYREEE (reference sequence). J gave up 4 bases and V 0 bases, and 3 bases lay outside the gene matches.